This TCR beta chain was captured in a study of PD-L1 blockade in urothelial cancer. As to time point: pretreatment peripheral blood. Assay used: immunoSEQ multiplex PCR; TCRdb lists only in-frame clones, some missing. The data show 45,000 to 65,000 clones, 85% seen once. Trimming cost V 4 bases and J 2 bases, with 9 bases left between them. This CDR3 is built from 13 residues. In germline, CDR1 is SGHAT, CDR2 FQNNGV. V usage is TRBV11-2 and J usage is TRBJ2-7; tentative D call: TRBD2 (6 bases). Source: PBMCs, taken around atezolizumab (anti-PD-L1) treatment. The TCR was taken from a man between 65 and 80 years old with urothelial cancer. Written as DNA, the CDR3 is TGTGCCAGCAGCTCGGGACTCGCCTACGAGCAGTACTTC. Protein: CASSSGLAYEQYF.